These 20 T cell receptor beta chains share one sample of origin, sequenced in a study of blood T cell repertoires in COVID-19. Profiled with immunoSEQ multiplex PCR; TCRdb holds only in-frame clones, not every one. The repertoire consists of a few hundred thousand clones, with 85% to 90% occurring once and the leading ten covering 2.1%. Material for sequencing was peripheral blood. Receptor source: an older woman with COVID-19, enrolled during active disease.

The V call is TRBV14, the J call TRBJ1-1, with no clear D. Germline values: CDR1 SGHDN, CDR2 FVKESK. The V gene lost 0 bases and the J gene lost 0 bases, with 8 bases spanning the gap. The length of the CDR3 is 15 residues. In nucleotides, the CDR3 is TGTGCCAGCAGCCAAGATGTCAGGATGAACACTGAAGCTTTCTTT. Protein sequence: CASSQDVRMNTEAFF.

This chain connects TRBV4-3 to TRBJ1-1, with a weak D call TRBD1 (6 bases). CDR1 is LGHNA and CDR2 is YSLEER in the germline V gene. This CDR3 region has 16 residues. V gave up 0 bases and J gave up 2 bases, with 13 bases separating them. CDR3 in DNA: TGCGCCAGCAGCCAAGAGGTGGGCAGGGGAAACACTGAAGCTTTCTTT. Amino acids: CASSQEVGRGNTEAFF.

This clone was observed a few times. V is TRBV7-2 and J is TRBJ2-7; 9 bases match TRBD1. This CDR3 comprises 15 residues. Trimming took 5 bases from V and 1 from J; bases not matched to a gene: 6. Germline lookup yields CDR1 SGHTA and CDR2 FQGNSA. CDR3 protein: CASSPATGGSYEQYF. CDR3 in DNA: TGTGCCAGCAGCCCCGCGACAGGGGGGTCCTACGAGCAGTACTTC. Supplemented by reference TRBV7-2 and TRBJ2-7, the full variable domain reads GAGVSQSPSNKVTEKGKDVELRCDPISGHTALYWYRQSLGQGLEFLIYFQGNSAPDKSGLPSDRFSAERTGGSVSTLTIQRTQQEDSAVYLCASSPATGGSYEQYFGPGTRLTVT.

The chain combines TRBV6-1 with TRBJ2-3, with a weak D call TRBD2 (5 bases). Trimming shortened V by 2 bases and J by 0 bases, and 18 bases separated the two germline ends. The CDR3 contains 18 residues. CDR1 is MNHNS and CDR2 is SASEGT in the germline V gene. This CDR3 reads CASSEQVRRTLSTDTQYF. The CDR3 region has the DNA TGTGCCAGCAGTGAACAAGTCAGAAGGACTTTGAGCACAGATACGCAGTATTTT.

This CDR3 reads CASKPRTGSGNTIYF. In nucleotides, the CDR3 is TGTGCCAGCAAACCTAGGACAGGCTCTGGAAACACCATATATTTT. The chain carries TRBV7-2 and TRBJ1-3; TRBD1 matches 7 bases. J lost 0 bases, V lost 7 bases, and 6 bases had no gene match. From germline, CDR1 is SGHTA and CDR2 FQGNSA. The CDR3 loop spans 15 amino acids.

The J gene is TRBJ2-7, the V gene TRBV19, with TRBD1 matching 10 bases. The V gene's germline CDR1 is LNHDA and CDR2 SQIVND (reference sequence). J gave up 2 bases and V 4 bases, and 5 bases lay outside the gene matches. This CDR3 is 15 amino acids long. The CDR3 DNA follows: TGTGCCAGTAGTAGGGGGACAGGGGCCACCTACGAGCAGTACTTC. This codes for CASSRGTGATYEQYF.

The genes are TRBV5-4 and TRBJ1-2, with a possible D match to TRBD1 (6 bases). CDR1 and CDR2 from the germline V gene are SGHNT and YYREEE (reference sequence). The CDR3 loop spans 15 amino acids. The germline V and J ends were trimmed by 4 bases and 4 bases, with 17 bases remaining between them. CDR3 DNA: TGTGCCAGCAGCCTATATCTCGGACAGAGCTATGGCTACACCTTC. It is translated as CASSLYLGQSYGYTF.

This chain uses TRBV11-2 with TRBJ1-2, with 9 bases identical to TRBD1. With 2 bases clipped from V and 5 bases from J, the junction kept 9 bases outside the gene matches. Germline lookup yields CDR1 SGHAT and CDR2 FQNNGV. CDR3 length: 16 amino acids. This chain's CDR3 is CASSLTTGGASYGYTF. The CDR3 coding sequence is TGTGCCAGCAGCTTAACTACAGGGGGCGCCTCTTATGGCTACACCTTC.

CDR3 DNA: TGCGCCAGCAGCCAAGATCTATTTAGGGGTTTCTATGGCTACACCTTC. Amino acid sequence: CASSQDLFRGFYGYTF. The genes are TRBV4-1 and TRBJ1-2; possible D gene TRBD1, 5 bases. The V end was cut by 0 bases, the J end by 4 bases, with 15 bases between. This CDR3 spans 16 amino acids. CDR1 MGHRA and CDR2 YSYEKL come from the germline V gene.

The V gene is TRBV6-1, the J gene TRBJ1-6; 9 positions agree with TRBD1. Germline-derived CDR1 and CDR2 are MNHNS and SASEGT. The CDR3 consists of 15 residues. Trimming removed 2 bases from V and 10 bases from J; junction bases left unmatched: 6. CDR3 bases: TGTGCCAGCAGTGAAATGGGACAGGGTCGGTCACCCCTCCACTTT. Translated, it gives CASSEMGQGRSPLHF.

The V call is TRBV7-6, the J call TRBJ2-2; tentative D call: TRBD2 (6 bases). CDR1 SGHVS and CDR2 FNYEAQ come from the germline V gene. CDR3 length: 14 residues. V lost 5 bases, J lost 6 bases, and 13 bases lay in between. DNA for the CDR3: TGTGCCAGCAGCGAGCAAAGACTAGCCGGGGAGCTGTTTTTT. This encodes CASSEQRLAGELFF.

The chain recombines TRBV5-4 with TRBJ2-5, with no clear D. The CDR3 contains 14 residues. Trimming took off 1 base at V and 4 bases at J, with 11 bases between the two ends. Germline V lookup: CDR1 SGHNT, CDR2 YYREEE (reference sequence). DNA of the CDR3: TGTGCCAGCAGCTTGTGGGCAGAAGTAGAGACCCAGTACTTC. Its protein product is CASSLWAEVETQYF.

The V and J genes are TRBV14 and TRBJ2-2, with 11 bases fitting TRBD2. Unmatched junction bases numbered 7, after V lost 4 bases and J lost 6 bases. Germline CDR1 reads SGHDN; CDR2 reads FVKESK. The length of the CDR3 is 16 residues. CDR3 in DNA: TGTGCCAGCAGCCGCCTTAGCGGGGGGGCCGCCGGGGAGCTGTTTTTT. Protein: CASSRLSGGAAGELFF.

Here the CDR3 reads CASSLEGGPSGNTIYF. The CDR3 coding sequence is TGCGCCAGCAGCTTGGAAGGGGGCCCATCTGGAAACACCATATATTTT. The chain links TRBV5-1 to TRBJ1-3, with 7 nucleotides matching TRBD1. This CDR3 comprises 16 residues. J gave up 1 base and V 0 bases, and 4 bases lay outside the gene matches. The V gene's germline CDR1 is SGHRS and CDR2 YFSETQ.

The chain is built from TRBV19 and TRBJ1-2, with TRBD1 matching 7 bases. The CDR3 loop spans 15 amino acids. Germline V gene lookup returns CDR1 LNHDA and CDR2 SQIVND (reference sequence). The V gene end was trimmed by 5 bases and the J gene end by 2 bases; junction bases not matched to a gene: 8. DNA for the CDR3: TGTGCCAGTAGTCTAGGCGGGACAGCAAACTATGGCTACACCTTC. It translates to CASSLGGTANYGYTF. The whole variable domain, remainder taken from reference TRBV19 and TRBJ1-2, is DGGITQSPKYLFRKEGQNVTLSCEQNLNHDAMYWYRQDPGQGLRLIYYSQIVNDFQKGDIAEGYSVSREKKESFPLTVTSAQKNPTAFYLCASSLGGTANYGYTFGSGTRLTVV.

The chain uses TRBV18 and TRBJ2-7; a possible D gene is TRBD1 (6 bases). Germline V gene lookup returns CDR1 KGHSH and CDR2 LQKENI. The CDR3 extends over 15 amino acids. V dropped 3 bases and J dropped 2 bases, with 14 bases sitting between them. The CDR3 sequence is CASSPATGSTYEQYF. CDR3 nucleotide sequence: TGTGCCAGCTCACCCGCGACAGGTTCTACCTACGAGCAGTACTTC.

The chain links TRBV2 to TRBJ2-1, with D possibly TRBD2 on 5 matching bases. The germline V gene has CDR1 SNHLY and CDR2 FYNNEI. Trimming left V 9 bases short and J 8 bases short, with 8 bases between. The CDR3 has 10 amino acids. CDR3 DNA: TGTGCCAGTAGGACTGATGAGCAGTTCTTC. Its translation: CASRTDEQFF.

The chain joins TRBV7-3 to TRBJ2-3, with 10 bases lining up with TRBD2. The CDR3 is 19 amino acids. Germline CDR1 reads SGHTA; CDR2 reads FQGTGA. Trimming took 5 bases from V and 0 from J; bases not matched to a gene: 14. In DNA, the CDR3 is TGTGCCAGCAGCCCACCTAGCGGGGGAGATATCCGTAGCACAGATACGCAGTATTTT. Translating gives CASSPPSGGDIRSTDTQYF.

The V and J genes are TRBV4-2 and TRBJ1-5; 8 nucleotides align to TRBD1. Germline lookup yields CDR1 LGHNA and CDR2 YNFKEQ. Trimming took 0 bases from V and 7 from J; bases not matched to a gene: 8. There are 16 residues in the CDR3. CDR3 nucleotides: TGTGCCAGCAGCCAAGACCGGGACAGGACTTTCCAGCCCCAGCATTTT. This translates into CASSQDRDRTFQPQHF.

This chain's CDR3 is CASARGGIKGYGYTF. The CDR3 DNA follows: TGTGCCAGCGCCCGGGGGGGCATAAAGGGGTATGGCTACACCTTC. This chain connects TRBV19 to TRBJ1-2; D is perhaps TRBD1 (6 bases). The CDR3 length is 15 residues. Trimming stripped 9 bases from V and 5 bases from J, with 22 bases between. Per the germline V gene, CDR1 is LNHDA and CDR2 is SQIVND (reference sequence).